This TCR beta chain was captured by sequencing in a study of blood T cell repertoires in COVID-19. The table came from immunoSEQ multiplex PCR; TCRdb's copy has only in-frame clones and leaves some out. Of 55,000 to 90,000 clones listed, over 65% were seen once; the top ten hold around 0.91%. The specimen sequenced was peripheral blood. The sequence derives from an older woman with acute or convalescent COVID-19.

CDR3 region: CASSRPGTGSGGNQPQHF. DNA for the CDR3: TGTGCCAGCAGTCGTCCCGGGACAGGGTCTGGGGGCAATCAGCCCCAGCATTTT. This chain uses TRBV2 with TRBJ1-5; 9 nucleotides agree with TRBD1. CDR1 is SNHLY, CDR2 FYNNEI, per germline. The CDR3 is 18 residues long. The J segment lost 2 bases and the V segment lost 5 bases, leaving 13 bases of the junction unmatched.